A selection of T cell receptor beta chains follows, all from one sample in a study of T cell repertoires in cytomegalovirus infection. One entry per CDR3 protein results from TCRdb running MiXCR on the reads. The profile shows 68,000 or so distinct CDR3 sequences, approximately 24% of them singletons. The antigens for these receptors are not known. The material sequenced was PBMCs, sequenced either directly or after in vitro stimulation (not recorded which). Receptors were obtained from a human donor in good health (CMV status not recorded). Some clones in this sample may be carry-over from other donors' samples. CDR3s include the opening cysteine and the closing phenylalanine or tryptophan. A D gene is named only where the DNA matches it firmly. Clone size appears in some rows only: once, few, many, or a class for an expanded clone.

>TRBD1|few|TRBV12-3/TRBV12-4|TRBJ1-1
CASSSQGTLNTEAFF
TGTGCCAGCAGTTCACAGGGGACCTTGAACACTGAAGCTTTCTTT
>.|few|TRBV2|TRBJ1-5
CASSGAAWNQPQHF
TGTGCCAGCAGTGGAGCGGCTTGGAATCAGCCCCAGCATTTT
>TRBD1|.|TRBV6-5|TRBJ1-3
CASSYSTGLISGNTIYF
TGTGCCAGCAGTTACTCGACAGGGCTTATCTCTGGAAACACCATATATTTT
>.|few|TRBV10-1|TRBJ1-2
CAPQLRHGYTF
TGCGCCCCCCAACTACGTCACGGCTACACCTTC
>TRBD2|once|TRBV2|TRBJ2-7
CASSLAVVAGEQYF
TGTGCCAGCAGCCTAGCGGTAGTAGCCGGCGAGCAGTACTTC
>.|.|TRBV9|TRBJ2-1
CASSSSSASYNEQFF
TGTGCCAGCAGTTCCTCTAGCGCATCCTACAATGAGCAGTTCTTC
>.|.|TRBV27|TRBJ1-3
CASSKLMTGNTIYF
TGTGCCAGCAGCAAACTGATGACCGGAAACACCATATATTTT
>TRBD1|.|TRBV7-2|TRBJ1-2
CASSLWTGGSIGGYTF
TGTGCCAGCAGCCTCTGGACAGGGGGATCGATCGGCGGCTACACCTTC
>TRBD2|few|TRBV2|TRBJ2-3
CASSERTSGTDTQYF
TGTGCCAGCAGTGAAAGGACTAGCGGCACAGATACGCAGTATTTT
>.|.|TRBV29-1|TRBJ2-7
CSVEKAGRYF
TGCAGCGTTGAAAAGGCGGGCAGATACTTC
>.|.|TRBV9|TRBJ2-7
CANSPHQGYTYEQYF
TGTGCCAACAGCCCACATCAGGGGTACACCTACGAGCAGTACTTC
>.|.|TRBV27|TRBJ1-2
CASSLSAGASYGYTF
TGTGCCAGCAGTTTATCGGCAGGGGCTAGCTATGGCTACACCTTC
>.|.|TRBV7-8|TRBJ2-5
CASSPRLETQYF
TGTGCCAGCAGCCCCCGATTAGAGACCCAGTACTTC
>.|.|TRBV5-5|TRBJ2-1
CASSIGVGTYNEQFF
TGTGCCAGCAGTATAGGGGTAGGAACCTACAATGAGCAGTTCTTC
>TRBD2|few|TRBV7-2|TRBJ2-3
CASSLQREGQYF
TGTGCCAGCAGCCTCCAGCGGGAGGGGCAGTATTTT
>.|many|TRBV4-3|TRBJ2-5
CASSQGVLPRETQYF
TGCGCCAGCAGCCAAGGGGTTCTACCCCGGGAGACCCAGTACTTC
>.|few|TRBV23-1|TRBJ2-5
CASSQSRGKETQYF
TGCGCCAGCAGTCAAAGCAGGGGCAAAGAGACCCAGTACTTC
>.|.|TRBV28|TRBJ2-4
CASRGSGLAKNIQYF
TGTGCCAGCAGGGGTAGCGGTTTAGCCAAAAACATTCAGTACTTC
>.|.|TRBV7-2|TRBJ2-3
CASSPGPDTDTQYF
TGTGCCAGCAGCCCGGGACCAGACACAGATACGCAGTATTTT
>TRBD1|.|TRBV6-8|TRBJ1-6
CASSSTGTGEGSPLHF
TGTGCCAGCAGTTCCACCGGGACAGGGGAGGGTTCACCCCTCCACTTT
>.|.|TRBV20-1|TRBJ2-3
CSASRQGRTDTQYF
TGCAGTGCTAGTAGGCAGGGTCGCACAGATACGCAGTATTTT
>.|many|TRBV7-6|TRBJ2-1
CASSLGMGGGYNEQFF
TGTGCCAGCAGCTTAGGGATGGGGGGAGGATACAATGAGCAGTTCTTC
>.|.|TRBV28|TRBJ2-7
CASTRGAAYEQYF
TGTGCCAGCACGAGAGGGGCCGCCTACGAGCAGTACTTC
>.|.|TRBV29-1|TRBJ2-3
CSVDLVGDTQYF
TGCAGCGTTGACTTAGTTGGAGATACGCAGTATTTT
>.|many|TRBV7-9|TRBJ2-1
CASSFSFYEQFF
TGTGCCAGCAGCTTTAGCTTCTATGAGCAGTTCTTC
>.|many|TRBV12-5|TRBJ1-5
CASGRESNQPQHF
TGTGCTAGTGGCAGGGAAAGCAATCAGCCCCAGCATTTT
>TRBD1|many|TRBV10-3|TRBJ2-5
CAISEPQGAGTETQYF
TGTGCCATCAGTGAGCCTCAGGGGGCCGGGACGGAGACCCAGTACTTC
>.|.|TRBV6-6|TRBJ2-5
CASSYQYQETQYF
TGTGCCAGCAGTTACCAATACCAAGAGACCCAGTACTTC
>.|many|TRBV7-2|TRBJ1-2
CASSSTGFLGYTF
TGTGCCAGCAGTTCCACAGGGTTTCTTGGCTACACCTTC
>.|.|TRBV20-1|TRBJ1-6
CSARPSQGDGSPLHF
TGCAGTGCTAGGCCCTCTCAGGGTGACGGTTCACCCCTCCACTTT
>.|.|TRBV6-6|TRBJ2-5
CASSYSISSPSTGHHQETLYF
TGTGCCAGCAGTTACTCGATATCAAGCCCAAGCACCGGACACCACCAAGAGACCCTGTACTTC
>.|few|TRBV6-2/TRBV6-3|TRBJ2-7
CASSYPTATFLTDYEQYF
TGTGCCAGCAGTTACCCCACAGCCACCTTTCTGACCGACTACGAGCAGTACTTC
>TRBD1|medium-sized|TRBV6-2/TRBV6-3|TRBJ2-7
CASSPGPGQTYEQYF
TGTGCCAGCAGTCCAGGTCCGGGACAGACCTACGAGCAGTACTTC
>TRBD1|.|TRBV23-1|TRBJ1-6
CASSQSLDRNNSPLHF
TGCGCCAGCAGTCAATCCCTGGACAGGAATAATTCACCCCTCCACTTT
>TRBD1|.|TRBV6-2/TRBV6-3|TRBJ2-1
CASSYFVTGSSYNEQFF
TGTGCCAGCAGTTACTTCGTGACAGGGAGCTCCTACAATGAGCAGTTCTTC
>.|many|TRBV7-2|TRBJ2-1
CASSLEGISYNEQFF
TGTGCCAGCAGCTTAGAGGGTATCTCCTACAATGAGCAGTTCTTC
>TRBD2|few|TRBV28|TRBJ2-1
CASSGTSGIGEDNEQFF
TGTGCCAGCAGTGGGACTAGCGGGATAGGTGAAGACAATGAGCAGTTCTTC
>TRBD1|few|TRBV4-1|TRBJ1-4
CASSLRTGWDEKLFF
TGCGCCAGCAGCCTTCGGACAGGGTGGGATGAAAAACTGTTTTTT
>.|.|TRBV11-2|TRBJ2-1
CASSPPASLEQFF
TGTGCCAGCAGCCCCCCCGCTAGCCTTGAGCAGTTCTTC
>.|few|TRBV28|TRBJ1-2
CASQLGQRGYTF
TGTGCCAGCCAGCTCGGACAGAGGGGCTACACCTTC
>.|few|TRBV12-3/TRBV12-4|TRBJ2-3
CASSPPNTDTQYF
TGTGCCAGCAGTCCACCCAACACAGATACGCAGTATTTT
>.|few|TRBV9|TRBJ2-2
CASSPAGIGLFF
TGTGCCAGTAGTCCTGCAGGGATAGGGCTGTTTTTT
>TRBD1|.|TRBV12-3/TRBV12-4|TRBJ2-5
CASSLPGQGQETQYF
TGTGCCAGCAGTTTACCGGGACAGGGTCAAGAGACCCAGTACTTC
>TRBD1|few|TRBV28|TRBJ2-2
CASSLGTGVGTGELFF
TGTGCCAGCAGTTTGGGAACAGGGGTTGGCACCGGGGAGCTGTTTTTT
>.|.|TRBV10-2|TRBJ1-2
CASSGVSNGYTF
TGCGCCAGCAGTGGAGTATCGAATGGCTACACCTTC
>TRBD1|many|TRBV7-2|TRBJ1-5
CASSSGQGSNQPQHF
TGTGCCAGCAGCTCGGGACAGGGTAGCAATCAGCCCCAGCATTTT
>.|many|TRBV7-2|TRBJ2-3
CASSREEGVFTDTQYF
TGTGCCAGCAGCCGAGAGGAAGGGGTCTTCACAGATACGCAGTATTTT